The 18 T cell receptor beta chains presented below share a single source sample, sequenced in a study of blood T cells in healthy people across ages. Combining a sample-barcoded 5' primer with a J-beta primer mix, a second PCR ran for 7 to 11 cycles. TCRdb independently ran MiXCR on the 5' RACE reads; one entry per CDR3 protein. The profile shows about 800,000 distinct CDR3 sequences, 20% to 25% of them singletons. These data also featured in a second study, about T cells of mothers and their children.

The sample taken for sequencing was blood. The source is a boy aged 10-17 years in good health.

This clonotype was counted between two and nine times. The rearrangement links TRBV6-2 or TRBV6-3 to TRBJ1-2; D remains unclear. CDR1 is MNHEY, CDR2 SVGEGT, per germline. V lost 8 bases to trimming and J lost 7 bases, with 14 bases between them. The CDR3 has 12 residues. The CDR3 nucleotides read TGTGCCAGCCTCGGCGGGGTCGGTGGCTACACCTTC. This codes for CASLGGVGGYTF.

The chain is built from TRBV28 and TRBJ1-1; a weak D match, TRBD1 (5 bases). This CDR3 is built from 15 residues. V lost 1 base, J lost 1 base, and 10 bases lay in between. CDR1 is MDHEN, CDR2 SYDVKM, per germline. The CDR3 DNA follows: TGTGCCAGCAGTTTATCGAAGGGGTGGAACACTGAAGCTTTCTTT. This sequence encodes CASSLSKGWNTEAFF.

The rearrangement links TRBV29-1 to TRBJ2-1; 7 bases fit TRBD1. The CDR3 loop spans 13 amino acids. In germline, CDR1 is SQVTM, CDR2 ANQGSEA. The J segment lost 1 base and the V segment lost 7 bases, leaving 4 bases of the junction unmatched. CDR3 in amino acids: CSAGTASYNEQFF. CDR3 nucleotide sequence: TGCAGCGCTGGGACAGCTTCCTACAATGAGCAGTTCTTC.

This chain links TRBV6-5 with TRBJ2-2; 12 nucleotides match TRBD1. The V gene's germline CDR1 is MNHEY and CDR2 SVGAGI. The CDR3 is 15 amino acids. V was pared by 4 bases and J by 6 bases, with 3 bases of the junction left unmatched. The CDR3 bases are TGTGCCAGCAGTTGGGGACAGGGGGCTGCCGGGGAGCTGTTTTTT. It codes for CASSWGQGAAGELFF.

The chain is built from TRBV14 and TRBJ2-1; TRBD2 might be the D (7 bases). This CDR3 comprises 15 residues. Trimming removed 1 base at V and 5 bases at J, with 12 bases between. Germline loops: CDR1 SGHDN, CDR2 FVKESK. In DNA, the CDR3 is TGTGCCAGCAGCCAAGCCAGGGGAGGGAACAATGAGCAGTTCTTC. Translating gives CASSQARGGNNEQFF.

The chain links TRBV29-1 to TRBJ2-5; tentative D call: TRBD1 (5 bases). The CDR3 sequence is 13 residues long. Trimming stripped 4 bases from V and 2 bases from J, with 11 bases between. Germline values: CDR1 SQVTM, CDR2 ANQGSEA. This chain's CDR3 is CSVAGLSQETQYF. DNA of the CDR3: TGCAGCGTTGCAGGGCTTTCTCAAGAGACCCAGTACTTC.

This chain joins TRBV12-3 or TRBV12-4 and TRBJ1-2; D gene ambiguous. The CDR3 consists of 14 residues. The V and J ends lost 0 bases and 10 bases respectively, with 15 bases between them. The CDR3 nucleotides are TGTGCCAGCAGTTTAGCGATTATCGACGTGGTCTACACCTTC. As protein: CASSLAIIDVVYTF.

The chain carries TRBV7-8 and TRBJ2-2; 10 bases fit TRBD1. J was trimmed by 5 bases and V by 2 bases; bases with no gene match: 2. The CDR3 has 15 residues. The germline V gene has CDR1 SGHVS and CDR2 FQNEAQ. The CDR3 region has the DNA TGTGCCAGCAGCTTATGGGGACAGGGGACCGGGGAGCTGTTTTTT. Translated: CASSLWGQGTGELFF.

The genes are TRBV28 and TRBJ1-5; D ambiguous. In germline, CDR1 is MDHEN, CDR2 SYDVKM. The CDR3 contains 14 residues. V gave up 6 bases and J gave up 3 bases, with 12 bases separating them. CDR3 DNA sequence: TGTGCCAGCAGCCCAGGACGGATCAATCAGCCCCAGCATTTT. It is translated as CASSPGRINQPQHF.

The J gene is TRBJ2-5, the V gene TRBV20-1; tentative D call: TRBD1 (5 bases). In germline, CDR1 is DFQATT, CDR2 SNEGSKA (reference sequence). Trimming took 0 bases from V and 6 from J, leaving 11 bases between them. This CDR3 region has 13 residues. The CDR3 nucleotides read TGCAGTGCTAGAGAGGCAGGGTTGCAGACCCAGTACTTC. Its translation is CSAREAGLQTQYF.

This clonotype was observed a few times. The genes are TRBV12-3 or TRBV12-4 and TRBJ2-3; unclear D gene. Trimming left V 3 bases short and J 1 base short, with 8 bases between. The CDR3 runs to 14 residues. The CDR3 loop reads CASSFRVGTDTQYF. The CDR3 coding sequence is TGTGCCAGCAGTTTTAGGGTCGGCACAGATACGCAGTATTTT.

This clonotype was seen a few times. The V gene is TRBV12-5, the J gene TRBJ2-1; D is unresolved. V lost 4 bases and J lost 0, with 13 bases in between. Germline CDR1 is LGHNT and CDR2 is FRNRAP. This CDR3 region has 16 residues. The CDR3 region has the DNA TGTGCTAGTGGTTACCCATTGACGAGCTCCTACAATGAGCAGTTCTTC. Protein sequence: CASGYPLTSSYNEQFF.

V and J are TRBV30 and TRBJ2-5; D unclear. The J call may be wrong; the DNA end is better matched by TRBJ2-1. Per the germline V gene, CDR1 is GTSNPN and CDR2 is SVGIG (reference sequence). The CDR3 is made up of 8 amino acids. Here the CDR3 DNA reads TGTACTTACAATGAGCAGTTCTTC. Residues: CTYNEQFF.

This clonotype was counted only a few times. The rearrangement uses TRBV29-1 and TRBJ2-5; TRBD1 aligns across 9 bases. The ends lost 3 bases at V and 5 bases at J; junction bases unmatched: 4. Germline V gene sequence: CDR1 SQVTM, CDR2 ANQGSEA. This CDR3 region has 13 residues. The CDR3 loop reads CSVDRGTGETQYF. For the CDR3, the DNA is TGCAGCGTTGACCGGGGGACAGGGGAGACCCAGTACTTC. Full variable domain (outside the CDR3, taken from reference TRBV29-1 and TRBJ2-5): SAVISQKPSRDICQRGTSLTIQCQVDSQVTMMFWYRQQPGQSLTLIATANQGSEATYESGFVIDKFPISRPNLTFSTLTVSNMSPEDSSIYLCSVDRGTGETQYFGPGTRLLVL.

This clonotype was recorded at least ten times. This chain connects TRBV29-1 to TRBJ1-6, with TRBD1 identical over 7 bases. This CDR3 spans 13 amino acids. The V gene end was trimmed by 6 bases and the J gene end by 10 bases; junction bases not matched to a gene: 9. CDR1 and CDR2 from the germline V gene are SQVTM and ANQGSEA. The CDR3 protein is CSVGDREGSPLHF. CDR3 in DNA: TGCAGCGTGGGCGACAGGGAGGGCTCACCCCTCCACTTT.

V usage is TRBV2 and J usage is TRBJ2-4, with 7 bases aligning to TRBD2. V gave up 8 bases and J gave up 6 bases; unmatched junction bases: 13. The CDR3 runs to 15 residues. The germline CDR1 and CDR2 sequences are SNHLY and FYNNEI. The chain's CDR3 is CASGRGGSVTNIQYF. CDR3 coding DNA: TGTGCCAGCGGACGTGGCGGGAGTGTGACAAACATTCAGTACTTC.

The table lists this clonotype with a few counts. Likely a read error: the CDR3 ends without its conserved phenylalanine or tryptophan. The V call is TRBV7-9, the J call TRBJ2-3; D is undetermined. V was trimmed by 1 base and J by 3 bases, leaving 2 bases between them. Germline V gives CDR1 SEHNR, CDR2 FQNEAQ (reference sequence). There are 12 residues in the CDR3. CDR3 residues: CASSLDTDTQYL. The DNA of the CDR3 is TGTGCCAGCAGCTTAGATACAGATACGCAGTATCTT.

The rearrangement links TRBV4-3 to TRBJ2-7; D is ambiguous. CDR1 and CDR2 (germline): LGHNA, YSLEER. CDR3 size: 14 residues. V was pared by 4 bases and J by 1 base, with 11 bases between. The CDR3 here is CASSLFIASYEQYF. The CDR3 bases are TGCGCCAGCAGCCTATTTATTGCGTCCTACGAGCAGTACTTC.